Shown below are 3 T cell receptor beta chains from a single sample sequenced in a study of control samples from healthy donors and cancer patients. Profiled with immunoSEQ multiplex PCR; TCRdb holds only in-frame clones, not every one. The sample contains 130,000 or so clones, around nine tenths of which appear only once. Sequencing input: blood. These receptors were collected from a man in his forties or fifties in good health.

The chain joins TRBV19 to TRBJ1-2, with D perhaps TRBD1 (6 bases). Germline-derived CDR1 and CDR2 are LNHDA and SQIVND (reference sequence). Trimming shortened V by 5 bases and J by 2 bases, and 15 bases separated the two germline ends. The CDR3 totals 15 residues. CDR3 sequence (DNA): TGTGCCAGTAGTCCCGAGGGGGTTTTCAACTATGGCTACACCTTC. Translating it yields CASSPEGVFNYGYTF.

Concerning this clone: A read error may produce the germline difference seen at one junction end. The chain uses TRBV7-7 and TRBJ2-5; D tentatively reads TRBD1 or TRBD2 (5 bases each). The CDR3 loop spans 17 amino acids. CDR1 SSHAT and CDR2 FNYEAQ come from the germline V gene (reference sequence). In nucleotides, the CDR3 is TGTGCTAGCAGCCCCCGAGCCCCTTACGGGACGGGGGAGACCCAGTACTTC. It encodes CASSPRAPYGTGETQYF.

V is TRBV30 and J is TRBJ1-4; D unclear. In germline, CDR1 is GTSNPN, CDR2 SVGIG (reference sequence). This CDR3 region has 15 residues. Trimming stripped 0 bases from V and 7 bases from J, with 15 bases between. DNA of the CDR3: TGTGCCTGGAGTGTAGCGACACCCTATTTTGAAAAACTGTTTTTT. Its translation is CAWSVATPYFEKLFF.